The 16 T cell receptor beta chains in this list originate from one sample, sequenced in a study of CD8 T cell repertoires and HIV-1 epitope variants. These receptors are not linked to any known antigen. Clones were sequenced by immunoSEQ multiplex PCR, and TCRdb holds only the in-frame ones, with some missing. This table holds thousands of clones, roughly 71% found once. The sample taken for sequencing was cultured CD8+ T cells derived from PBMCs. These receptors all stem from a male donor with HIV.

V is TRBV2 and J is TRBJ2-7; 8 nucleotides agree with TRBD1. This CDR3 is built from 15 residues. Germline CDR1 and CDR2: SNHLY and FYNNEI. V shed 5 bases and J 3 bases; nucleotides not matched to a gene: 9. For the CDR3, the DNA is TGTGCCAGCAGTCACGGACAGGGAAAAGGCTACGAGCAGTACTTC. Amino acid sequence: CASSHGQGKGYEQYF.

In DNA, the CDR3 is TGTGCCAGCAGCTTCCAGGAAAGGGGCAATCAGCCCCAGCATTTT. Translating it yields CASSFQERGNQPQHF. The chain is built from TRBV7-8 and TRBJ1-5; unclear D gene. The CDR3 has 15 residues. The V and J ends lost 3 bases and 2 bases respectively, with 11 bases between them. Germline CDR1 reads SGHVS; CDR2 reads FQNEAQ.

The rearrangement uses TRBV29-1 and TRBJ1-4; D remains ambiguous. CDR3 length equals 13 residues. From germline, CDR1 is SQVTM and CDR2 ANQGSEA. Trimming pared 3 bases from V and 3 bases from J, leaving 8 bases between. The chain's CDR3 is CSVEGDSNEKLFF. In DNA, the CDR3 is TGCAGCGTTGAGGGAGACTCTAATGAAAAACTGTTTTTT.

The chain carries TRBV28 and TRBJ1-4, with 8 bases identical to TRBD1. CDR3 length equals 15 residues. J was trimmed by 8 bases and V by 6 bases; bases with no gene match: 11. Germline CDR1 and CDR2: MDHEN and SYDVKM. The CDR3 nucleotides are TGTGCCAGCAGGAGGACAGGGCACGTAGGGGAAAAACTGTTTTTT. It specifies CASRRTGHVGEKLFF.

This rearrangement joins TRBV28 to TRBJ2-7, with TRBD1 identical over 7 bases. The ends lost 7 bases at V and 0 bases at J; junction bases unmatched: 6. The CDR3 covers 14 residues. Germline CDR1 MDHEN, CDR2 SYDVKM. The CDR3 DNA reads TGTGCCAGCACTACTGACAGGGCCTCCTACGAGCAGTACTTC. This sequence encodes CASTTDRASYEQYF. Full variable domain (missing parts from reference TRBV28 and TRBJ2-7): DVKVTQSSRYLVKRTGEKVFLECVQDMDHENMFWYRQDPGLGLRLIYFSYDVKMKEKGDIPEGYSVSREKKERFSLILESASTNQTSMYLCASTTDRASYEQYFGPGTRLTVT.

The chain joins TRBV19 to TRBJ2-7; TRBD2 matches at 13 bases. CDR1 is LNHDA, CDR2 SQIVND, per germline (reference sequence). CDR3 length: 13 amino acids. The V segment lost 3 bases and the J segment 7 bases; nucleotides outside the gene matches: 0. The CDR3 DNA sequence: TGTGCCAGTAGTATGGGACTAGCGGGAGAGCAGTACTTC. Translated: CASSMGLAGEQYF.

The chain links TRBV27 to TRBJ2-4; 14 nucleotides agree with TRBD2. Trimming took 2 bases from V and 12 from J; bases not matched to a gene: 3. CDR1 is MNHEY, CDR2 SMNVEV, per germline (reference sequence). The CDR3 is 14 amino acids. CDR3 loop: CASSLGTSGSNQYF. In nucleotides, the CDR3 is TGTGCCAGCAGTTTAGGGACTAGCGGGAGTAATCAGTACTTC.

The rearrangement uses TRBV5-4 and TRBJ2-6; a possible D gene is TRBD1 (5 bases). CDR1 is SGHNT, CDR2 YYREEE, per germline (reference sequence). This CDR3 spans 15 amino acids. Trimming took 0 bases from V and 1 from J, leaving 5 bases between them. The CDR3 DNA reads as TGTGCCAGCAGCTTGGCAGGGTCTGGGGCCAACGTCCTGACTTTC. Amino acids: CASSLAGSGANVLTF.

V and J are TRBV7-9 and TRBJ2-7, with TRBD1 matching 11 bases. This CDR3 has 16 residues. The trim removed 0 bases at V and 3 bases at J, leaving 4 bases unmatched. Germline V lookup: CDR1 SEHNR, CDR2 FQNEAQ (reference sequence). CDR3 DNA: TGTGCCAGCAGCTTAGCGGGACAGGGGGTGGACTACGAGCAGTACTTC. Translation gives CASSLAGQGVDYEQYF.

The gene calls are TRBV28 and TRBJ2-7, with D possibly TRBD2 on 5 matching bases. V dropped 8 bases and J dropped 6 bases, with 20 bases sitting between them. The CDR3 consists of 14 residues. Looked up from germline, CDR1 is MDHEN and CDR2 is SYDVKM. In DNA, the CDR3 is TGTGCCAGCCTCCGAGGGATGGGTGTGGGCGAGCAGTACTTC. This translates into CASLRGMGVGEQYF.

This chain joins TRBV9 and TRBJ2-7; TRBD1 matches 9 bases. Germline assignment: CDR1 SGDLS and CDR2 YYNGEE. The J segment lost 5 bases and the V segment lost 4 bases, leaving 10 bases of the junction unmatched. This CDR3 is 15 amino acids long. The CDR3 is CASSPAGTGSDEQYF. The CDR3 region has the DNA TGTGCCAGCAGCCCAGCCGGGACAGGGTCTGACGAGCAGTACTTC.

V and J are TRBV5-5 and TRBJ2-7; 9 nucleotides match TRBD1. The CDR3 consists of 15 residues. Germline values: CDR1 SGHKS, CDR2 YYEKEE (reference sequence). V was clipped by 3 bases and J by 0 bases; unmatched bases: 4. The chain's CDR3 is CASSWGTGSSYEQYF. CDR3 sequence (DNA): TGTGCCAGCAGCTGGGGGACAGGGAGCTCCTACGAGCAGTACTTC.

This clone is medium-sized in the sample. DNA of the CDR3: TGTGCCAGCAGTTCCCCGGACAGGGCCCAAGAGACCCAGTACTTC. It codes for CASSSPDRAQETQYF. The genes are TRBV28 and TRBJ2-5, with TRBD1 matching over 8 bases. Germline V gene lookup returns CDR1 MDHEN and CDR2 SYDVKM. J gave up 1 base and V 4 bases, and 5 bases lay outside the gene matches. The CDR3 is 15 residues long.

The chain combines TRBV15 with TRBJ1-1; D gene uncertain. The CDR3 has 13 amino acids. CDR1 and CDR2 (germline): LNHNV, YYDKDF (reference sequence). Trimming removed 5 bases from V and 1 base from J, with 8 bases in between. The CDR3 DNA is TGTGCCACCAGCCCGGGAGAGAACACTGAAGCTTTCTTT. It specifies CATSPGENTEAFF.

The CDR3 reads CASSPGTSGSTEQYF. CDR3 sequence (DNA): TGTGCCAGCAGCCCCGGGACTAGCGGGAGTACAGAGCAGTACTTC. The chain employs TRBV7-2 and TRBJ2-7; 14 bases align to TRBD2. Per the germline V gene, CDR1 is SGHTA and CDR2 is FQGNSA. The CDR3 loop spans 15 amino acids. The V and J ends lost 5 bases and 7 bases, in that order; junction bases with no gene match: 7.

This clone came up once. The V call is TRBV2, the J call TRBJ2-5, with D possibly being TRBD2 (5 bases). From germline, CDR1 is SNHLY and CDR2 FYNNEI. CDR3 length: 12 amino acids. V lost 11 bases and J 5 bases, leaving 15 bases between the germline ends. CDR3 protein: CAGRPVRETQYF. The CDR3 DNA reads as TGTGCCGGGAGACCGGTGCGGGAGACCCAGTACTTC.